A single sample gave rise to the 12 T cell receptor beta chains below, sequenced in a study of vaccination and CD4 T cells after COVID-19. Their specific antigens are unknown. CD4+ T cells that had been cultured provided DNA sequenced with the Oncomine TCR Beta short-read assay. One entry per CDR3 protein results from TCRdb running MiXCR on the PCR reads. The sample lists about 22,000 distinct CDR3 sequences; about 59% were seen once. Treatment meaning: roughly 11-day PBMC culture with coronavirus spike peptide pools or control peptides (ViraFEST assay). The specimen was CD4+ T cells from blood, cultured in vitro, collected before SARS-CoV-2 vaccination. Every receptor here comes from a human donor who received a COVID-19 vaccine.

DNA of the CDR3: TGTGCCAGCTGTTCGCACAGGGTGAACACAGATACGCAGTATTTT. This codes for CASCSHRVNTDTQYF. This chain links TRBV27 with TRBJ2-3, with a possible D match to TRBD1 (6 bases). The V end lost 8 bases, the J end lost 2 bases, and 17 bases lay between the germline ends. The CDR3 is 15 amino acids. CDR1 MNHEY and CDR2 SMNVEV come from the germline V gene (reference sequence).

V is TRBV25-1 and J is TRBJ1-5; D unresolved. The CDR3 has 14 residues. The V end lost 4 bases, the J end lost 5 bases, and 12 bases lay between the germline ends. Germline CDR1 and CDR2: MGHDK and SYGVNS. The CDR3 is CASSAREIDQPQHF. In DNA, the CDR3 is TGTGCCAGCAGTGCTAGGGAGATCGATCAGCCCCAGCATTTT.

The chain combines TRBV6-2 or TRBV6-3 with TRBJ2-3; possible D gene TRBD2, 6 bases. This CDR3 spans 20 amino acids. Looked up from germline, CDR1 is MNHEY and CDR2 is SVGEGT. The ends were cut back, 0 bases at V and 2 bases at J, with 24 bases in the middle. The CDR3 DNA reads as TGTGCCAGCAGTTACTCGTCTCGCCTTTTGGCGGGGACCTCCACAGATACGCAGTATTTT. Translated, it gives CASSYSSRLLAGTSTDTQYF.

V gene TRBV12-3 or TRBV12-4 combines with J gene TRBJ1-1, with D perhaps TRBD1 (6 bases). Trimming removed 4 bases at V and 4 bases at J, with 16 bases between. The CDR3 consists of 15 residues. The CDR3 protein is CASSSSTQGSTEAFF. CDR3 in DNA: TGTGCCAGCAGTTCCTCCACACAGGGTTCCACTGAAGCTTTCTTT.

The chain is built from TRBV6-1 and TRBJ2-1, with no clear D. The length of the CDR3 is 13 residues. Germline V gene sequence: CDR1 MNHNS, CDR2 SASEGT. Trimming pared 1 base from V and 4 bases from J, leaving 5 bases between. The CDR3 protein is CASSEEVYNEQFF. As DNA, the CDR3 is TGTGCCAGCAGTGAAGAAGTATACAATGAGCAGTTCTTC.

The gene calls are TRBV6-4 and TRBJ2-3; TRBD1 matches at 7 bases. Per the germline V gene, CDR1 is MRHNA and CDR2 is SNTAGT. There are 14 residues in the CDR3. The V segment lost 4 bases and the J segment 2 bases; nucleotides outside the gene matches: 3. The CDR3 loop is CASSVTGNTDTQYF. CDR3 DNA sequence: TGTGCCAGCAGTGTGACAGGGAACACAGATACGCAGTATTTT.

J is TRBJ1-2 and V is TRBV14; no clear D gene. The V gene lost 0 bases and the J gene lost 10 bases, with 12 bases spanning the gap. CDR3 size: 13 residues. In germline, CDR1 is SGHDN, CDR2 FVKESK. In DNA form, the CDR3 reads TGTGCCAGCAGCCAAGATCGCCTGTTTAACTACACCTTC. Translating it yields CASSQDRLFNYTF.

This clonotype was detected only a few times. The chain joins TRBV7-8 to TRBJ1-3; D uncertain. The CDR3 loop spans 15 amino acids. V lost 5 bases to trimming and J lost 0 bases, with 11 bases between them. CDR1 is SGHVS and CDR2 is FQNEAQ in the germline V gene. CDR3 protein: CASSLDQGSGNTIYF. The CDR3 bases are TGTGCCAGCAGCCTAGACCAAGGCTCTGGAAACACCATATATTTT.

This rearrangement joins TRBV24-1 to TRBJ2-5; 9 bases line up with TRBD2. V was pared by 9 bases and J by 1 base, with 5 bases of the junction left unmatched. Germline CDR1 reads KGHDR; CDR2 reads SFDVKD. The CDR3 loop spans 14 amino acids. CDR3 sequence (DNA): TGTGCCACCGGTAAAGCGGGGGGCCAAGAGACCCAGTACTTC. This encodes CATGKAGGQETQYF.

This chain uses TRBV6-1 with TRBJ2-2; TRBD1 matches at 7 bases. V lost 7 bases, J lost 1 base, and 12 bases stayed unmatched. The CDR3 spans 17 residues. Germline CDR1 is MNHNS and CDR2 is SASEGT. The CDR3 bases are TGTGCCAGCACCCCTTGGGGACAGCAGGGGAACACCGGGGAGCTGTTTTTT. Translating gives CASTPWGQQGNTGELFF.

The V call is TRBV30, the J call TRBJ2-5, with D maybe TRBD2 (6 bases). Trimming shortened V by 0 bases and J by 2 bases, and 10 bases separated the two germline ends. Germline loops: CDR1 GTSNPN, CDR2 SVGIG (reference sequence). The CDR3 length is 14 residues. The CDR3 sequence: CAWSVLSGQETQYF. In DNA form, the CDR3 reads TGTGCCTGGAGTGTACTTAGCGGACAAGAGACCCAGTACTTC.

The chain couples TRBV24-1 to TRBJ1-5, with a weak D call TRBD1 (6 bases). The ends were cut back, 3 bases at V and 0 bases at J, with 11 bases in the middle. CDR1 is KGHDR, CDR2 SFDVKD, per germline. The CDR3 covers 16 residues. CDR3 sequence reads: CATSDMTGDSNQPQHF. As DNA, the CDR3 is TGTGCCACCAGTGATATGACAGGAGATAGCAATCAGCCCCAGCATTTT.